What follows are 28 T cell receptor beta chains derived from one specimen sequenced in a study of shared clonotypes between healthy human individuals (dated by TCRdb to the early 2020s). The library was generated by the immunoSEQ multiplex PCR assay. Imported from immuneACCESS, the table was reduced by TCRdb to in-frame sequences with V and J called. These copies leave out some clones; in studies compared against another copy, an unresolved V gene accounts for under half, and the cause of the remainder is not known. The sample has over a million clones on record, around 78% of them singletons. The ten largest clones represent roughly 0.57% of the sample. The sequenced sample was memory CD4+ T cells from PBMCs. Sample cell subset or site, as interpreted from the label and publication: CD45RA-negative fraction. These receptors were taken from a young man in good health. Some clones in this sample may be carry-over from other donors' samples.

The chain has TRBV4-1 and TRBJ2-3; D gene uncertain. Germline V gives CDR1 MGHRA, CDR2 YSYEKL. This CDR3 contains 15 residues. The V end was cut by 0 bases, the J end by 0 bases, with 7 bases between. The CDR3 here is CASSQEFGSTDTQYF. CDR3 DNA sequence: TGCGCCAGCAGCCAAGAATTCGGGAGCACAGATACGCAGTATTTT.

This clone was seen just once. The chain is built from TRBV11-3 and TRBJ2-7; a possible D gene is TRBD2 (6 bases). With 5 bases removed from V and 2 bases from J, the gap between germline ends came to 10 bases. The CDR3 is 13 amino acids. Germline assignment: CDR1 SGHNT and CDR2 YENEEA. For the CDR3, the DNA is TGTGCCAGCAGCACTAGCTACACCTACGAGCAGTACTTC. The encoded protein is CASSTSYTYEQYF.

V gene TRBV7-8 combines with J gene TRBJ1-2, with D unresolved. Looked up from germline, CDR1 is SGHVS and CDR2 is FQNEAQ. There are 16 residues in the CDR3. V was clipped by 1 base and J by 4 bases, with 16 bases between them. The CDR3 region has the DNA TGTGCCAGCAGCTTAGTCGCCCCAGCAGCCTCCTATGGCTACACCTTC. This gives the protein CASSLVAPAASYGYTF.

CDR3 region: CASTGTADTGELFF. The CDR3 DNA sequence: TGTGCCTCTACCGGGACAGCTGACACCGGGGAGCTGTTTTTT. The chain recombines TRBV30 with TRBJ2-2; 7 bases are shared with TRBD1. This CDR3 region has 14 residues. The germline V gene has CDR1 GTSNPN and CDR2 SVGIG (reference sequence). V lost 7 bases, J lost 3 bases, and 8 bases stayed unmatched.

The CDR3 coding sequence is TGTGCCAGCAGTTTATCGCGGCCCAGCGGCGGGGAGCTGTTTTTT. Protein: CASSLSRPSGGELFF. The chain employs TRBV27 and TRBJ2-2; tentatively, D is TRBD2 (5 bases). The CDR3 consists of 15 residues. V was pared by 0 bases and J by 7 bases, with 12 bases between. The germline gives CDR1 MNHEY, CDR2 SMNVEV (reference sequence).

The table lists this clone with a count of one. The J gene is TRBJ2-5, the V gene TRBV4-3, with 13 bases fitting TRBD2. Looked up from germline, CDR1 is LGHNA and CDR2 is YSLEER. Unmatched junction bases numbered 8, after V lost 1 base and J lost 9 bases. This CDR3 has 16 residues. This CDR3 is CASSQVLAGGPWAQYF. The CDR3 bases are TGCGCCAGCAGCCAAGTACTAGCGGGAGGGCCTTGGGCCCAGTACTTC.

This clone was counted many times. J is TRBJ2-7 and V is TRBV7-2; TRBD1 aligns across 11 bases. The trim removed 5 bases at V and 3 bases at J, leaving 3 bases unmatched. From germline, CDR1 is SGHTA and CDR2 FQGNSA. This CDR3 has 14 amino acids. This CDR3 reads CASSRDRGNYEQYF. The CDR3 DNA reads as TGTGCCAGCAGCCGGGACAGGGGGAACTACGAGCAGTACTTC.

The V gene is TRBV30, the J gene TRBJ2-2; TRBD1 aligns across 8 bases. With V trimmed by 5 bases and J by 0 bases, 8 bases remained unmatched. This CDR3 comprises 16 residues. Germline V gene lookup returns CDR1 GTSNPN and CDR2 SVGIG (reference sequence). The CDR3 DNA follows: TGTGCCTGGGGGACAGGAACCACTCCGAACACCGGGGAGCTGTTTTTT. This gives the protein CAWGTGTTPNTGELFF. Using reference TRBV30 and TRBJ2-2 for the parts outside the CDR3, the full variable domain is SQTIHQWPATLVQPVGSPLSLECTVEGTSNPNLYWYRQAAGRGLQLLFYSVGIGQISSEVPQNLSASRPQDRQFILSSKKLLLSDSGFYLCAWGTGTTPNTGELFFGEGSRLTVL.

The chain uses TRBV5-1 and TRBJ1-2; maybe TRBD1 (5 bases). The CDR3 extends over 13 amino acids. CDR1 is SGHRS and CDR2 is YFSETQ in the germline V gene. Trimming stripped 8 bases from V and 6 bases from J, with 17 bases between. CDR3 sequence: CASKEQDQHGYTF. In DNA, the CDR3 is TGCGCCAGTAAAGAACAGGACCAACATGGCTACACCTTC.

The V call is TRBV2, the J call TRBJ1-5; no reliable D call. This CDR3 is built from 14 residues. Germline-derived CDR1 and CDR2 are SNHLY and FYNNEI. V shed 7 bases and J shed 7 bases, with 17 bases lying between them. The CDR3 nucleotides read TGTGCCAGCATATTAGGGTTATCGGGGCAGCCCCAGCATTTT. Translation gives CASILGLSGQPQHF.

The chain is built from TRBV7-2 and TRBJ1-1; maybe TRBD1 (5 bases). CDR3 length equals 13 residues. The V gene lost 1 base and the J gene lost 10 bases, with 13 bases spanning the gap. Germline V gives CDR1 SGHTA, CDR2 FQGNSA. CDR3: CASSLGPSRGAFF. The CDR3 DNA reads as TGTGCCAGCAGCTTAGGGCCGAGTAGGGGAGCTTTCTTT.

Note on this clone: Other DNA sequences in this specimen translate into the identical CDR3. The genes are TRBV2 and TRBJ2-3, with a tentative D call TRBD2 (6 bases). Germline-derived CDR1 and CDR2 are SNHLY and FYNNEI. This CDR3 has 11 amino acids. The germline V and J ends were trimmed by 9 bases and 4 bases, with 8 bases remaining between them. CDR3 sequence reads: CASSGADTQYF. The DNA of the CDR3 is TGTGCCAGTAGCGGTGCAGATACGCAGTATTTT.

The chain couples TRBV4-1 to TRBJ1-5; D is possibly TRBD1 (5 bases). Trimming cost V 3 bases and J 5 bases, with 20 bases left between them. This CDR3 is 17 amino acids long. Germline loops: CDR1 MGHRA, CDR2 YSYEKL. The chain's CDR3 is CASSHSLGAGYDQPQHF. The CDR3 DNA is TGCGCCAGCAGCCACTCATTGGGTGCAGGGTATGATCAGCCCCAGCATTTT.

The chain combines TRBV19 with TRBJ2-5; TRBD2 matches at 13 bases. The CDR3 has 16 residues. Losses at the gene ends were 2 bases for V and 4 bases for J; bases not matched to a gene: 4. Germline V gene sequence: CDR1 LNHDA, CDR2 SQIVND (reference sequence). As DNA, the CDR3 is TGTGCCAGTAGTATAACTAGCGGGAGGGTCAGAGAGACCCAGTACTTC. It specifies CASSITSGRVRETQYF.

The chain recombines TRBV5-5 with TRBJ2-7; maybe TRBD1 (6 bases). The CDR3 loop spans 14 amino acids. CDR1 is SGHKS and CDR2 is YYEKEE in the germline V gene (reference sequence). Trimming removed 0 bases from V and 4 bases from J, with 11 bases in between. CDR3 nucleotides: TGTGCCAGCAGCTTGGGGACAGCGCGGTACGAGCAGTACTTC. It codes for CASSLGTARYEQYF.

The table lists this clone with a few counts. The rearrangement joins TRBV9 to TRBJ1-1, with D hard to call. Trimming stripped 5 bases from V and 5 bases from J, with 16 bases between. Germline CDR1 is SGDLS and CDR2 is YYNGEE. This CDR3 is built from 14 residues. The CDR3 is CASRRAEVSTEAFF. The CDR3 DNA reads TGTGCCAGCAGGAGGGCCGAGGTCAGTACTGAAGCTTTCTTT.

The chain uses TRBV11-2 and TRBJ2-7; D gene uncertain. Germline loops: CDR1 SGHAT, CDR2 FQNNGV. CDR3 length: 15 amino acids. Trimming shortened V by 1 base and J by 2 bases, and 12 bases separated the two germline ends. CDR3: CASSLGSGQAYEQYF. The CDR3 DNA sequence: TGTGCCAGCAGCTTAGGCTCCGGGCAGGCCTACGAGCAGTACTTC.

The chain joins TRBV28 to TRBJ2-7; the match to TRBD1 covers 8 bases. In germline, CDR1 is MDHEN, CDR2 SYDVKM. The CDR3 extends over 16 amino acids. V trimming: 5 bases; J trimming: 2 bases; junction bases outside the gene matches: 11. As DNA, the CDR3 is TGTGCCAGCAGTACTCCCCAGGGGGCTTTGACCTACGAGCAGTACTTC. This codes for CASSTPQGALTYEQYF. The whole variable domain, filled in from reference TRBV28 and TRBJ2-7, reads DVKVTQSSRYLVKRTGEKVFLECVQDMDHENMFWYRQDPGLGLRLIYFSYDVKMKEKGDIPEGYSVSREKKERFSLILESASTNQTSMYLCASSTPQGALTYEQYFGPGTRLTVT.

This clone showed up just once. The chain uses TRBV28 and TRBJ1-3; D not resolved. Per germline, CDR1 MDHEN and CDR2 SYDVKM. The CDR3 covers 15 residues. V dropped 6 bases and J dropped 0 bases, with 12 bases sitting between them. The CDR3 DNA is TGTGCCAGCAGCCCTGTGCTCAACTCTGGAAACACCATATATTTT. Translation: CASSPVLNSGNTIYF.

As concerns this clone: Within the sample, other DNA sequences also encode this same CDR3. The DNA of the CDR3 is TGTGCCAGCAGCGTAGGTCAGGGGGTTAACGAGCAGTACTTC. Its protein product is CASSVGQGVNEQYF. The rearrangement uses TRBV9 and TRBJ2-7; 7 nucleotides agree with TRBD1. The germline V gene has CDR1 SGDLS and CDR2 YYNGEE. This CDR3 contains 14 residues. Germline trimming cut 0 bases from V and 5 bases from J; bases unmatched to any gene: 5.

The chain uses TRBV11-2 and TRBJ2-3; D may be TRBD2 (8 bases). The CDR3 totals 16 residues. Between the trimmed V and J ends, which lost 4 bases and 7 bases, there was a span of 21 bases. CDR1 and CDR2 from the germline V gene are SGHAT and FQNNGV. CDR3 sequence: CASSYQLAEGANTQYF. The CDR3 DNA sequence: TGTGCCAGCAGCTACCAACTAGCGGAGGGGGCAAATACGCAGTATTTT.

In DNA form, the CDR3 reads TGTGCCATCAAACCCGACACAGATACGCAGTATTTT. Translated, it gives CAIKPDTDTQYF. V usage is TRBV10-3 and J usage is TRBJ2-3; the D is unclear. The CDR3 length is 12 residues. Trimming took off 7 bases at V and 2 bases at J, with 7 bases between the two ends. CDR1 and CDR2 from the germline V gene are ENHRY and SYGVKD.

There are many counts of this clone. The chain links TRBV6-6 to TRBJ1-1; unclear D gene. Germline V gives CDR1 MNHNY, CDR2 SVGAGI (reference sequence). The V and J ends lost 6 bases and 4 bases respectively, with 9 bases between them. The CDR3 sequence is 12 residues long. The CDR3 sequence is CASSVGSTEAFF. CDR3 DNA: TGTGCCAGCAGCGTGGGGAGCACTGAAGCTTTCTTT.

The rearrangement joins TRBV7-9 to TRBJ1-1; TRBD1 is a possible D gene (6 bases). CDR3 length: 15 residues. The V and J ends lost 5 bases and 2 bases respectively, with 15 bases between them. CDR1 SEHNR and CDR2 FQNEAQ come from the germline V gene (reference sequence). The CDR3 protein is CASSGLGHRNTEAFF. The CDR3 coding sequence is TGTGCCAGCAGCGGCCTGGGACACAGAAACACTGAAGCTTTCTTT. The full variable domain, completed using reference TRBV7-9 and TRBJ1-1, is DTGVSQNPRHKITKRGQNVTFRCDPISEHNRLYWYRQTLGQGPEFLTYFQNEAQLEKSRLLSDRFSAERPKGSFSTLEIQRTEQGDSAMYLCASSGLGHRNTEAFFGQGTRLTVV.

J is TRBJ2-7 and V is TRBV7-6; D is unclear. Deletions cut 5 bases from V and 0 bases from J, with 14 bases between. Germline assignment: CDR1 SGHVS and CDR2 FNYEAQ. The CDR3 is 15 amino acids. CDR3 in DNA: TGTGCCAGCAGCCCATACTCGAGAGACTCCTACGAGCAGTACTTC. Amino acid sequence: CASSPYSRDSYEQYF.

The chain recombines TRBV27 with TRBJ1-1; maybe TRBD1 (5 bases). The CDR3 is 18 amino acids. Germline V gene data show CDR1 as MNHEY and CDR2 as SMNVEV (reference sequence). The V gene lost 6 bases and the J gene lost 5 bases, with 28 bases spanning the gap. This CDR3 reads CASSQKITWGDLRTEAFF. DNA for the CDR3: TGTGCCAGCAGCCAGAAAATTACCTGGGGGGACCTCAGGACTGAAGCTTTCTTT.

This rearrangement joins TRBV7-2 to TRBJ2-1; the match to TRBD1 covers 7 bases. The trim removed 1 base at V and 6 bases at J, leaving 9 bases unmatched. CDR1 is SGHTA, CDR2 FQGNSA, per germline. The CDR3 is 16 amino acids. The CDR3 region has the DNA TGTGCCAGCAGCTTAGACCGACAGGGAGCTCCCAATGAGCAGTTCTTC. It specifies CASSLDRQGAPNEQFF. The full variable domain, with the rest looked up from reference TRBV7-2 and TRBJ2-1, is GAGVSQSPSNKVTEKGKDVELRCDPISGHTALYWYRQSLGQGLEFLIYFQGNSAPDKSGLPSDRFSAERTGGSVSTLTIQRTQQEDSAVYLCASSLDRQGAPNEQFFGPGTRLTVL.

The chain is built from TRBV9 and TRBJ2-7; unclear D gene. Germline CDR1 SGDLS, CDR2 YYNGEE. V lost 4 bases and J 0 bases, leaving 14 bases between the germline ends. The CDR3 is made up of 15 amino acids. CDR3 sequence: CASSSQGLSSYEQYF. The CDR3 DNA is TGTGCCAGCAGCTCCCAAGGGTTGAGCTCCTACGAGCAGTACTTC. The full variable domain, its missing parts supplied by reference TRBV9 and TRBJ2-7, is DSGVTQTPKHLITATGQRVTLRCSPRSGDLSVYWYQQSLDQGLQFLIQYYNGEERAKGNILERFSAQQFPDLHSELNLSSLELGDSALYFCASSSQGLSSYEQYFGPGTRLTVT.